This T cell receptor beta chain was identified during a study of blood T cell repertoires in COVID-19. Looking at the study overall: Sample material is recorded as cDNA or gDNA derived from T cells, B-cell-depleted T cells, or PBMCs.

CDR3 length: 11 residues. Germline assignment: CDR1 DFQATT and CDR2 SNEGSKA (reference sequence). With 0 bases removed from V and 11 bases from J, the gap between germline ends came to 11 bases. This clone was detected only a few times. Clones were sequenced by immunoSEQ multiplex PCR, and TCRdb holds only the in-frame ones, with some missing. The sample shows some 70,000 clones, around nine tenths of them seen only once. This receptor was taken from a man aged 35 to 55 with COVID-19, enrolled during active disease. The chain employs TRBV20-1 and TRBJ2-7, with D possibly being TRBD2 (6 bases). The sample taken for sequencing was peripheral blood. The CDR3 sequence is CSARDRGFKYF. As DNA, the CDR3 is TGCAGTGCTAGAGATCGGGGGTTTAAGTACTTC.